One T cell receptor beta chain is described in this entry. Its antigen is as yet unknown. This sample was taken from a study of T cells after yellow fever vaccination. Study-wide points: Of the clonotypes, a small share occurred in both CD4 and CD8 compartments.

From the 5' RACE reads, TCRdb called clonotypes with MiXCR, one entry per CDR3 protein. The sample shows 240,000 or so distinct CDR3 sequences, less than 8.5% of them seen only once. The CDR3 extends over 14 amino acids. With V trimmed by 6 bases and J by 5 bases, 9 bases remained unmatched. The V gene's germline CDR1 is DFQATT and CDR2 SNEGSKA (reference sequence). This TCR was sampled from a man younger than 45 who received the YFV17D yellow fever vaccine. The input for sequencing was CD4+ T cells sorted from PBMCs, taken 15 days after the yellow fever booster vaccination. This sequence joins TRBV20-1 and TRBJ2-5; the match to TRBD2 covers 10 bases. CDR3 residues: CSAATSGKRETQYF. The CDR3 nucleotides read TGCAGTGCAGCAACTAGCGGGAAACGGGAGACCCAGTACTTC.